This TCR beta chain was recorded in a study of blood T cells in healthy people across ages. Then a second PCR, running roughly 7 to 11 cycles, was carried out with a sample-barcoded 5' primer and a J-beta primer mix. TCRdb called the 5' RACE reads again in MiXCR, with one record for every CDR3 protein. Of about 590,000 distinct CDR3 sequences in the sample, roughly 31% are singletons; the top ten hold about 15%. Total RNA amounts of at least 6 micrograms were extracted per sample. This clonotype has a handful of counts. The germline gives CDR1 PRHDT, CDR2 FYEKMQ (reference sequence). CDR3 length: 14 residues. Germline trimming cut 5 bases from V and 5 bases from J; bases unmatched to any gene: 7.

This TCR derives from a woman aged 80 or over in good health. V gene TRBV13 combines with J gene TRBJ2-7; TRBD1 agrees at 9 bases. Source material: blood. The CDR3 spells CASSRGQGRDEQYF. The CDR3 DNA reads TGTGCCAGCAGCAGGGGACAGGGTCGAGACGAGCAGTACTTC. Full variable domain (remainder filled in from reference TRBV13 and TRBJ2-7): AAGVIQSPRHLIKEKRETATLKCYPIPRHDTVYWYQQGPGQDPQFLISFYEKMQSDKGSIPDRFSAQQFSDYHSELNMSSLELGDSALYFCASSRGQGRDEQYFGPGTRLTVT.